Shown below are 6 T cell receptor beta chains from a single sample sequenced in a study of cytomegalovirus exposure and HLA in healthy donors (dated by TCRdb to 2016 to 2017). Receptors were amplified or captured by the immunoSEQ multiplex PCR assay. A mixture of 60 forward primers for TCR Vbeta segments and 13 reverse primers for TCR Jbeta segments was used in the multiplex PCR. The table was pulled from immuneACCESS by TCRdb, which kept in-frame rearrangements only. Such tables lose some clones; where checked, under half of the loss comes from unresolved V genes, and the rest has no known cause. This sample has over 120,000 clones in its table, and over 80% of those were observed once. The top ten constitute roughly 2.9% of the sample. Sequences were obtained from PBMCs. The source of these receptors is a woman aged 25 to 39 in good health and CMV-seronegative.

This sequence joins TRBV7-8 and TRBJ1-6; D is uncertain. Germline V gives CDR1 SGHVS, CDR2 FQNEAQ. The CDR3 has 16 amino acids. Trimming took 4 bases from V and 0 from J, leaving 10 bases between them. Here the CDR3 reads CASSSQGSSYNSPLHF. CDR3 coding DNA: TGTGCCAGCAGCTCGCAAGGGAGCTCCTATAATTCACCCCTCCACTTT.

The CDR3 DNA sequence: TGCGCCAGCAGCTTGGATGCAGGCGGAAACACCATATATTTT. It yields the protein CASSLDAGGNTIYF. The chain carries TRBV5-1 and TRBJ1-3; D is undetermined. The CDR3 spans 14 residues. V lost 0 bases, J lost 4 bases, and 8 bases lay in between. Germline CDR1 SGHRS, CDR2 YFSETQ.

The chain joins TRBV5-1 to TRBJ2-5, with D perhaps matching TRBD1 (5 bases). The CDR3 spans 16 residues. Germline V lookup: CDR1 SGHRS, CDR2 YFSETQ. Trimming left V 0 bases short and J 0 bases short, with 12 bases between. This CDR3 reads CASSLARGADQETQYF. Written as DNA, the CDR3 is TGCGCCAGCAGCTTGGCTCGTGGGGCAGACCAAGAGACCCAGTACTTC.

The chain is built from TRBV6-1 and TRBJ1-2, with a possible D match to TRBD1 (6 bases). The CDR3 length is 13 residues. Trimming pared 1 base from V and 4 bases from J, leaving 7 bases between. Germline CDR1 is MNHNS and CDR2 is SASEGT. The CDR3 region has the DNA TGTGCCAGCAGTGAAGGGACAGCCTATGGCTACACCTTC. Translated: CASSEGTAYGYTF.

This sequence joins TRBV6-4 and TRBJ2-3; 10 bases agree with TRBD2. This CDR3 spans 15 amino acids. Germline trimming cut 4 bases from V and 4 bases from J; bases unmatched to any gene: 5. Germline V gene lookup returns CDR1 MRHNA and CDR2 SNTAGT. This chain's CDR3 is CASSVLAGDPDTQYF. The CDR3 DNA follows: TGTGCCAGCAGTGTGCTAGCGGGGGACCCAGATACGCAGTATTTT.

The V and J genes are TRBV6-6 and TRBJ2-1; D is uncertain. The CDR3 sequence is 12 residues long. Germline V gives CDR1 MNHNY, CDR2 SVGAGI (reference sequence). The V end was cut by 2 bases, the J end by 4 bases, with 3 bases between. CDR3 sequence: CASSYPYNEQFF. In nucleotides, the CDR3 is TGTGCCAGCAGTTACCCGTACAATGAGCAGTTCTTC.